This TCR beta chain was identified in a study of human T cells and chemical hapten exposure. Study-level information: Each patient's scalp received weekly diphenylcyclopropenone throughout the approximately 24-week study.

Noted time point: pre-sensitization, week 0. Specified treatment: therapeutic diphenylcyclopropenone sensitization with weekly scalp DPC. Library preparation tagged each individual cDNA molecule with a unique molecular identifier. MiXCR was run by TCRdb on the RACE reads, yielding one entry per CDR3 protein. The table shows over 300,000 distinct CDR3 sequences, with more than 4.5% occurring only once. Trimming at V came to 5 bases and at J to 8 bases, leaving 5 bases not matched to a gene. Germline CDR1 is SGHAT and CDR2 is FQNNGV. The CDR3 loop spans 13 amino acids. Sequenced material: whole blood, taken in connection with sensitization to the hapten diphenylcyclopropenone (DPC). This sequence was found in a woman aged 45-60 years with alopecia areata. Some clones in this sample may be carry-over from other donors' samples. The rearrangement uses TRBV11-2 and TRBJ2-1; 8 bases align to TRBD2. The CDR3 sequence: CASSNGLAYEQFF. DNA for the CDR3: TGTGCCAGCAGCAACGGACTAGCCTATGAGCAGTTCTTC.